The 26 T cell receptor beta chains below all came from one sample that was sequenced in a study of OX40 agonist ivuxolimab in advanced cancers. TCRdb's copy holds only in-frame clones and misses some; the assay was immunoSEQ multiplex PCR. The table has around 65,000 clones, nearly 90% seen once. This sample comprised CD4+ or CD8+ T cells sorted from blood, obtained in a trial of the OX40 agonist ivuxolimab. Every receptor here comes from an adult with an advanced solid tumor such as melanoma, head and neck, liver or kidney cancer.

V is TRBV7-9 and J is TRBJ2-5; D is unclear. The CDR3 is made up of 14 amino acids. Between the trimmed V and J ends, which lost 0 bases and 5 bases, there was a span of 10 bases. Germline V lookup: CDR1 SEHNR, CDR2 FQNEAQ (reference sequence). In DNA form, the CDR3 reads TGTGCCAGCAGCTTAGCGCATAATGGGGAGACCCAGTACTTC. It translates to CASSLAHNGETQYF.

The V gene is TRBV18, the J gene TRBJ1-1; possibly TRBD1 for D (5 bases). The ends were cut back, 1 base at V and 1 base at J, with 10 bases in the middle. Germline CDR1 is KGHSH and CDR2 is LQKENI. The CDR3 runs 15 residues. CDR3 region: CASSPRGSSNTEAFF. The DNA of the CDR3 is TGTGCCAGCTCACCACGGGGCAGTTCGAACACTGAAGCTTTCTTT.

The genes are TRBV6-6 and TRBJ1-3; 9 bases agree with TRBD1. The V gene end was trimmed by 0 bases and the J gene end by 0 bases; junction bases not matched to a gene: 0. The CDR3 is 16 residues long. In germline, CDR1 is MNHNY, CDR2 SVGAGI (reference sequence). The CDR3 is CASSYSGQGSGNTIYF. The CDR3 coding sequence is TGTGCCAGCAGTTACTCGGGACAGGGCTCTGGAAACACCATATATTTT.

The chain employs TRBV19 and TRBJ1-2, with D perhaps matching TRBD1 (6 bases). V lost 5 bases and J lost 0, with 10 bases in between. CDR1 and CDR2 from the germline V gene are LNHDA and SQIVND (reference sequence). The CDR3 totals 14 residues. The CDR3 coding sequence is TGTGCCAGTAGTGCACAGGGAGCTAACTATGGCTACACCTTC. It codes for CASSAQGANYGYTF.

This clone was found once. This chain connects TRBV19 to TRBJ2-3; D is ambiguous. V lost 3 bases and J lost 3, with 7 bases in between. The CDR3 length is 13 residues. In germline, CDR1 is LNHDA, CDR2 SQIVND (reference sequence). Written as DNA, the CDR3 is TGTGCCAGTAGTATCACGGTTACAGATACGCAGTATTTT. Its protein product is CASSITVTDTQYF.

The CDR3 here is CASSQPRTGENIQYF. The CDR3, as DNA: TGCGCCAGCAGCCAACCCCGGACAGGGGAGAACATTCAGTACTTC. The V and J genes are TRBV4-1 and TRBJ2-4; 9 bases map to TRBD1. The CDR3 extends over 15 amino acids. J lost 7 bases, V lost 2 bases, and 6 bases had no gene match. Germline-derived CDR1 and CDR2 are MGHRA and YSYEKL.

There are a few counts of this clone. This rearrangement joins TRBV5-6 to TRBJ1-1; 7 bases are shared with TRBD1. Germline CDR1 reads SGHDT; CDR2 reads YYEEEE. The V segment lost 4 bases and the J segment 2 bases; nucleotides outside the gene matches: 8. The CDR3 has 15 residues. In DNA, the CDR3 is TGTGCCAGCAGCGGCGCCGGGACAGCAAACACTGAAGCTTTCTTT. This translates into CASSGAGTANTEAFF. Full variable domain (missing parts from reference TRBV5-6 and TRBJ1-1): DAGVTQSPTHLIKTRGQQVTLRCSPKSGHDTVSWYQQALGQGPQFIFQYYEEEERQRGNFPDRFSGHQFPNYSSELNVNALLLGDSALYLCASSGAGTANTEAFFGQGTRLTVV.

This clone was seen a single time. The J gene is TRBJ2-7, the V gene TRBV7-9; D might be TRBD1 (5 bases). The germline V gene encodes CDR1 SEHNR and CDR2 FQNEAQ (reference sequence). The CDR3 is 14 amino acids. V was pared by 5 bases and J by 5 bases, with 16 bases between. The CDR3 spells CASSLPPQGNEQYF. CDR3 nucleotides: TGTGCCAGCAGCCTACCGCCCCAGGGTAACGAGCAGTACTTC. Variable domain in full (rest from reference TRBV7-9 and TRBJ2-7): DTGVSQNPRHKITKRGQNVTFRCDPISEHNRLYWYRQTLGQGPEFLTYFQNEAQLEKSRLLSDRFSAERPKGSFSTLEIQRTEQGDSAMYLCASSLPPQGNEQYFGPGTRLTVT.

The J gene is TRBJ1-2, the V gene TRBV19, with D maybe TRBD1 (5 bases). Germline V gene sequence: CDR1 LNHDA, CDR2 SQIVND (reference sequence). This CDR3 spans 13 amino acids. The V end lost 8 bases, the J end lost 4 bases, and 14 bases lay between the germline ends. The CDR3 loop is CASHDPGVYGYTF. For the CDR3, the DNA is TGTGCCAGTCATGACCCGGGGGTCTATGGCTACACCTTC. Full variable domain (remainder filled in from reference TRBV19 and TRBJ1-2): DGGITQSPKYLFRKEGQNVTLSCEQNLNHDAMYWYRQDPGQGLRLIYYSQIVNDFQKGDIAEGYSVSREKKESFPLTVTSAQKNPTAFYLCASHDPGVYGYTFGSGTRLTVV.

This chain connects TRBV5-1 to TRBJ1-2; D gene ambiguous. V was shortened by 0 bases and J by 3 bases, with 6 bases between the two germline ends. The CDR3 consists of 13 residues. Germline lookup yields CDR1 SGHRS and CDR2 YFSETQ. The CDR3 loop is CASSLEAYYGYTF. For the CDR3, the DNA is TGCGCCAGCAGCTTGGAGGCCTACTATGGCTACACCTTC.

The V gene is TRBV19, the J gene TRBJ2-7; 10 bases are shared with TRBD1. CDR1 is LNHDA and CDR2 is SQIVND in the germline V gene (reference sequence). This CDR3 spans 14 amino acids. With 7 bases clipped from V and 5 bases from J, the junction kept 8 bases outside the gene matches. The CDR3 protein is CASNPGTGVNEQYF. The CDR3 DNA is TGTGCCAGTAACCCGGGGACAGGGGTTAACGAGCAGTACTTC.

V usage is TRBV6-1 and J usage is TRBJ1-4; D gene unclear. V lost 4 bases to trimming and J lost 8 bases, with 11 bases between them. This CDR3 contains 13 residues. Germline V gives CDR1 MNHNS, CDR2 SASEGT. The CDR3 loop is CASSVGDREKLFF. The CDR3 nucleotides are TGTGCCAGCAGTGTTGGGGATCGGGAAAAACTGTTTTTT.

In this sample, this clone turned up a few times. This chain links TRBV19 with TRBJ1-5, with D hard to call. CDR3 length: 14 residues. CDR1 is LNHDA and CDR2 is SQIVND in the germline V gene (reference sequence). The V end lost 3 bases, the J end lost 2 bases, and 8 bases lay between the germline ends. This CDR3 reads CASSIFRGNQPQHF. The CDR3 DNA sequence: TGTGCCAGTAGTATCTTTCGGGGCAATCAGCCCCAGCATTTT.

The J gene is TRBJ1-2, the V gene TRBV7-9; no definite D call. Germline lookup yields CDR1 SEHNR and CDR2 FQNEAQ (reference sequence). This CDR3 spans 15 amino acids. Trimming cost V 5 bases and J 4 bases, with 17 bases left between them. This chain's CDR3 is CASSQNPGEGYGYTF. The CDR3 nucleotides read TGTGCCAGCAGCCAAAACCCTGGGGAGGGCTATGGCTACACCTTC.

The chain recombines TRBV27 with TRBJ1-5, with D maybe TRBD1 (5 bases). Trimming removed 0 bases from V and 7 bases from J, with 13 bases in between. CDR3 length: 15 amino acids. In germline, CDR1 is MNHEY, CDR2 SMNVEV (reference sequence). CDR3 loop: CASSLSRQGGQPQHF. CDR3 DNA: TGTGCCAGCAGTTTATCGCGGCAGGGCGGACAGCCCCAGCATTTT.

This clone was seen only a few times. The rearrangement uses TRBV6-5 and TRBJ1-5; D is uncertain. Germline V lookup: CDR1 MNHEY, CDR2 SVGAGI. V gave up 6 bases and J gave up 2 bases, with 14 bases separating them. The CDR3 is 15 residues long. The CDR3 nucleotides read TGTGCCAGCAGCATTATTGCGGCTCGCAATCAGCCCCAGCATTTT. It translates to CASSIIAARNQPQHF.

The chain joins TRBV19 to TRBJ1-3; D is perhaps TRBD1 (6 bases). The CDR3 runs to 14 residues. Germline loops: CDR1 LNHDA, CDR2 SQIVND (reference sequence). Trimming pared 5 bases from V and 6 bases from J, leaving 14 bases between. The CDR3 bases are TGTGCCAGTAGTGACGGGACACGAGAAAACACCATATATTTT. Encoded protein: CASSDGTRENTIYF.

The CDR3 loop is CASSPRPIEAASQETQYF. The CDR3 DNA is TGTGCCAGCTCACCCCGACCGATCGAGGCAGCGAGTCAAGAGACCCAGTACTTC. This chain uses TRBV18 with TRBJ2-5; D gene unclear. The CDR3 has 18 residues. Germline V gene lookup returns CDR1 KGHSH and CDR2 LQKENI. Trimming left V 3 bases short and J 2 bases short, with 22 bases between.

This clone was observed a single time. V is TRBV11-2 and J is TRBJ1-2; D perhaps matches TRBD1 (5 bases). Germline V gives CDR1 SGHAT, CDR2 FQNNGV. There are 14 residues in the CDR3. Trimming pared 5 bases from V and 5 bases from J, leaving 15 bases between. CDR3 bases: TGTGCCAGCAGCCCAGCTGGGGCTGTTTATGGCTACACCTTC. Translating gives CASSPAGAVYGYTF.

The chain links TRBV11-3 to TRBJ2-1; TRBD1 is a possible D gene (5 bases). The CDR3 has 12 residues. V was cut by 5 bases and J by 10 bases, with 12 bases left in between. The germline V gene encodes CDR1 SGHNT and CDR2 YENEEA. CDR3 bases: TGTGCCAGCAGCCCAGCAGGGTCGGAGCAGTTCTTC. It encodes CASSPAGSEQFF.

The V and J genes are TRBV27 and TRBJ2-7, with D possibly called TRBD1 or TRBD2 (5 bases each). Germline V CDR1 and CDR2: MNHEY, SMNVEV (reference sequence). Trimming took 5 bases from V and 5 from J, leaving 19 bases between them. CDR3 length: 15 residues. The chain's CDR3 is CASSIGQLAGHEQYF. The CDR3 nucleotides read TGTGCCAGCAGTATAGGACAACTCGCGGGCCACGAGCAGTACTTC.

J is TRBJ1-3 and V is TRBV11-2; the D gene is possibly TRBD1 (5 bases). Germline CDR1 SGHAT, CDR2 FQNNGV. The CDR3 has 14 amino acids. The germline V and J ends were trimmed by 1 base and 4 bases, with 8 bases remaining between them. The CDR3 is CASSLGGTGNTIYF. In DNA form, the CDR3 reads TGTGCCAGCAGCTTAGGGGGGACCGGAAACACCATATATTTT. Supplemented by reference TRBV11-2 and TRBJ1-3, the full variable domain reads EAGVAQSPRYKIIEKRQSVAFWCNPISGHATLYWYQQILGQGPKLLIQFQNNGVVDDSQLPKDRFSAERLKGVDSTLKIQPAKLEDSAVYLCASSLGGTGNTIYFGEGSWLTVV.

Only a few counts were recorded for this clone. This chain links TRBV5-4 with TRBJ1-1, with unresolved D. Germline CDR1 reads SGHNT; CDR2 reads YYREEE (reference sequence). V lost 1 base and J lost 1, with 8 bases in between. This CDR3 spans 14 amino acids. The CDR3 reads CASSLPGRNTEAFF. The DNA of the CDR3 is TGTGCCAGCAGCTTGCCCGGTCGGAACACTGAAGCTTTCTTT.

This clone was counted a few times. V is TRBV18 and J is TRBJ1-6, with D perhaps TRBD1 (6 bases). CDR3 length equals 15 residues. Germline CDR1 reads KGHSH; CDR2 reads LQKENI. The ends were cut back, 2 bases at V and 10 bases at J, with 15 bases in the middle. The CDR3 spells CASSPYNRVESPLHF. CDR3 nucleotide sequence: TGTGCCAGCTCACCATATAACAGGGTGGAATCACCCCTCCACTTT.

V and J are TRBV7-3 and TRBJ1-5, with TRBD1 identical over 7 bases. The CDR3 has 17 residues. Germline V gives CDR1 SGHTA, CDR2 FQGTGA. J lost 4 bases, V lost 5 bases, and 14 bases had no gene match. CDR3 coding DNA: TGTGCCAGCAGCATCCCGGAACGGGACAGCAGGAATCAGCCCCAGCATTTT. Amino acid sequence: CASSIPERDSRNQPQHF.

In its sample, this clone was seen once. J is TRBJ2-3 and V is TRBV5-6; D is unresolved. The germline CDR1 and CDR2 sequences are SGHDT and YYEEEE. The V end was cut by 1 base, the J end by 4 bases, with 1 base between. The CDR3 consists of 11 residues. This chain's CDR3 is CASSLSDTQYF. CDR3 coding DNA: TGTGCCAGCAGCTTGTCAGATACGCAGTATTTT.